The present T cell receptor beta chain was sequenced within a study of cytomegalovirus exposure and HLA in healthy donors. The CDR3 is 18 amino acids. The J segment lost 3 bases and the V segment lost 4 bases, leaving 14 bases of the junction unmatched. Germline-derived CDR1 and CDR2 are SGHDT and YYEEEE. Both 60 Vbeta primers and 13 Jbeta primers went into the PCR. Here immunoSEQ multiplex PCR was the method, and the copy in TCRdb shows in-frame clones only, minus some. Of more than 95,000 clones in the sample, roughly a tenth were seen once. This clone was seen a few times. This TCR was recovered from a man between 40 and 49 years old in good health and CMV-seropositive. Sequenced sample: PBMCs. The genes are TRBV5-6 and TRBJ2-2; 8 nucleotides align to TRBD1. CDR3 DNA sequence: TGTGCCAGCAGCCTCCCCGGGGCAGGGGGCGAGGACACCGGGGAGCTGTTTTTT. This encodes CASSLPGAGGEDTGELFF.